This T cell receptor beta chain was observed in a study of cytomegalovirus exposure and HLA in healthy donors. Study in general: Among about 179 million T cells, an earlier analysis found 95 million to 140 million unique TCR beta sequences. Study-level findings and limits: According to a later analysis, most TCR beta chains associated with CMV appeared HLA-restricted.

Trimming stripped 6 bases from V and 1 base from J, with 8 bases between. The CDR3 consists of 12 residues. The germline gives CDR1 SQVTM, CDR2 ANQGSEA. For this clone: Its specificity is not known.

PCR employed 60 Vbeta and 13 Jbeta primers. Generated by immunoSEQ multiplex PCR, the TCRdb table keeps only in-frame clones and is missing some. The table includes under 250,000 clones, approximately 81% detected once. V and J are TRBV29-1 and TRBJ2-3, with D uncertain. The source of this sequence is a girl between 2 and 10 years old in good health and CMV-seronegative. Sequences were obtained from PBMCs. The CDR3 DNA sequence: TGCAGCGTCACTGAGGGCACAGATACGCAGTATTTT. It encodes CSVTEGTDTQYF.